Listed here are 2 T cell receptor beta chains from one sample, sequenced in a study of vaccination and CD4 T cells after COVID-19. In TCRdb, the PCR reads were re-called with MiXCR into one record per CDR3 protein. Among fewer than 20,000 distinct CDR3 sequences listed, around 66% were seen once. The source material was CD4+ T cells from blood, sampled after SARS-CoV-2 vaccination. The receptors were sampled from a human donor who had recovered from COVID-19.

The rearrangement uses TRBV19 and TRBJ1-5; D call uncertain. This CDR3 contains 16 residues. Trimming left V 2 bases short and J 1 base short, with 12 bases between. The germline V gene has CDR1 LNHDA and CDR2 SQIVND (reference sequence). The CDR3 DNA follows: TGTGCCAGTAGTATAAGGCCCACAGTGAGCAATCAGCCCCAGCATTTT. Encoded protein: CASSIRPTVSNQPQHF. Combining the CDR3 with reference TRBV19 and TRBJ1-5 gives the whole variable domain DGGITQSPKYLFRKEGQNVTLSCEQNLNHDAMYWYRQDPGQGLRLIYYSQIVNDFQKGDIAEGYSVSREKKESFPLTVTSAQKNPTAFYLCASSIRPTVSNQPQHFGDGTRLSIL.

J is TRBJ1-5 and V is TRBV28; the D is unclear. Looked up from germline, CDR1 is MDHEN and CDR2 is SYDVKM. Between the trimmed V and J ends, which lost 3 bases and 10 bases, there was a span of 16 bases. The CDR3 runs 14 residues. CDR3 loop: CASSFLDSGSPQHF. Here the CDR3 DNA reads TGTGCCAGCAGTTTTCTGGATAGCGGTTCTCCCCAGCATTTT.